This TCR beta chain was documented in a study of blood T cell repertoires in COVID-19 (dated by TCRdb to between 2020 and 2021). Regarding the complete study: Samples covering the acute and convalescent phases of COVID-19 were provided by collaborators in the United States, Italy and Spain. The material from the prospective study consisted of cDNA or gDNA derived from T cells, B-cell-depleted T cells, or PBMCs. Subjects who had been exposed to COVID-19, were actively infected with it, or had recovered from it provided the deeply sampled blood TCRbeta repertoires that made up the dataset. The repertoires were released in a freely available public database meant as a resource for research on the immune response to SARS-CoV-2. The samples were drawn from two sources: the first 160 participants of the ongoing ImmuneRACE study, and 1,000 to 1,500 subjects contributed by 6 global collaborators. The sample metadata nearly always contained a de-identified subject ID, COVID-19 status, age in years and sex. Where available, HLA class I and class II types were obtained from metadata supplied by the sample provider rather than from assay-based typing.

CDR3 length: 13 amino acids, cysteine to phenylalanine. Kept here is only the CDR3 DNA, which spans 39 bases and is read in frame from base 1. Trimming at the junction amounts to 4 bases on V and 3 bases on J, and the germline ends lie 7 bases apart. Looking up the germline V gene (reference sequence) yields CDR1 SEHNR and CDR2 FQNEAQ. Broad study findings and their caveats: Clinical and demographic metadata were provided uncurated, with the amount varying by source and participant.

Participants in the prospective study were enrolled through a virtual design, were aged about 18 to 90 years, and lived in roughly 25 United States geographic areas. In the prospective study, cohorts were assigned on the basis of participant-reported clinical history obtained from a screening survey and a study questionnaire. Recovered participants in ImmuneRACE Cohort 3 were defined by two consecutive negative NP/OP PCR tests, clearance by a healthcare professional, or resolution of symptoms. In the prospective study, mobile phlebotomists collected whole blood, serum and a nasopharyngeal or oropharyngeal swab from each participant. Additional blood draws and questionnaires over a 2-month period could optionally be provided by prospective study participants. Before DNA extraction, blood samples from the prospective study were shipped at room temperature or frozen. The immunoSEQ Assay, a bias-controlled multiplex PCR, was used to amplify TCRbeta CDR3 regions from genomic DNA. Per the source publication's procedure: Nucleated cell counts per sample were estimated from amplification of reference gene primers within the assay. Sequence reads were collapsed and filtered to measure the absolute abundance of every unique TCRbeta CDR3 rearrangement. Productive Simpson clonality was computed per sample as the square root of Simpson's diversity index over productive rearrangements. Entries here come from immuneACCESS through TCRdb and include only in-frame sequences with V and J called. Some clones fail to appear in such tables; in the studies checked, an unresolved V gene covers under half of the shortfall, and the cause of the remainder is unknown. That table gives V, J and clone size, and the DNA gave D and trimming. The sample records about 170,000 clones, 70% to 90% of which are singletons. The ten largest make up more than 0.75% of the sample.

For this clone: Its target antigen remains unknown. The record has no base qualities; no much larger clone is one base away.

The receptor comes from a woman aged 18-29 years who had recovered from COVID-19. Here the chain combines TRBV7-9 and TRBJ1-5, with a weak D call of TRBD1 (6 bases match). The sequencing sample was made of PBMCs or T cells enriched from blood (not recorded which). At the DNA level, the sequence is TGTGCCAGCAGCTGGGACACCAATCAGCCCCAGCATTTT. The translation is CASSWDTNQPQHF.